This is a list of T cell receptor beta chains from one sample in a study of T cells in Graves' hyperthyroidism and ophthalmopathy. A single record per CDR3 protein comes from TCRdb applying MiXCR to the multiplex PCR reads. The sample includes 350,000 or so distinct CDR3 sequences, 15% to 20% seen only once; the top ten take 15% to 17%. Sequenced sample: blood. The receptors originated from a woman aged 40 to 55 with Graves' ophthalmopathy. Both conserved end residues are part of each CDR3. The D gene is left open where the match is weak. The size of a clone is reported for some rows only, either as once, few or many, or as a class for expanded clones.

TRBV25-1	TRBD1	TRBJ1-2	many	TGTGCCAGCAGTGAATTCTTCCCGGGACAGGGGGCAAACTATGGCTACACCTTC	CASSEFFPGQGANYGYTF
TRBV20-1	.	TRBJ1-1	many	TGCAGTGTTCCCGCCCCGGGCGGGACGAACACTGAAGCTTTCTTT	CSVPAPGGTNTEAFF
TRBV6-1	TRBD2	TRBJ2-7	many	TGTGCCAGCAGTGAAAGAGCGGGGAGAGTCTACGAGCAGTACTTC	CASSERAGRVYEQYF
TRBV28	TRBD1	TRBJ2-5	many	TGTGCCAGCAGTTCGGGACAGTCGAGAGAGACCCAGTACTTC	CASSSGQSRETQYF
TRBV27	.	TRBJ1-1	.	TGTGCCAGCAGTTTATGGGGGGAAAAGGACACTGAAGCTTTCTTT	CASSLWGEKDTEAFF
TRBV10-2	.	TRBJ2-7	many	TGCGCCAGCAGCGGCTATACCTACGAGCAGTACTTC	CASSGYTYEQYF
TRBV28	.	TRBJ2-2	once	TGTGCCAGCAGTCCCCAGTTTCTGAGCGGGGAGCTGTTTTTT	CASSPQFLSGELFF
TRBV29-1	TRBD2	TRBJ2-7	.	TGCAGCGTTGAACTAGCGGGGCGCTACGAGCAGTACTTC	CSVELAGRYEQYF
TRBV20-1	TRBD2	TRBJ2-7	many	TGCAGTGCAGGAGCGGGAGCTTCCAGCGAGCAGTACTTC	CSAGAGASSEQYF
TRBV5-1	TRBD2	TRBJ2-7	many	TGCGCCAGCAGCTTGGGACTAGCGGGGAGGAGCTCCTACGAGCAGTACTTC	CASSLGLAGRSSYEQYF
TRBV20-1	.	TRBJ1-5	many	TGCAGTGCTAGGGACCCCGCAGGGAACCCCAATCAGCCCCAGCATTTT	CSARDPAGNPNQPQHF
TRBV6-5	.	TRBJ1-1	few	TGTGCCAGCAGTTACGTAGAGGGGCGAAATGAAGCTTTCTTT	CASSYVEGRNEAFF
TRBV12-3/TRBV12-4	TRBD1	TRBJ2-7	many	TGTGCCAGCAGGGGACAGGCTATGGGCTACGAGCAGTACTTC	CASRGQAMGYEQYF
TRBV7-8	.	TRBJ1-6	many	TGTGCCAGCAGCGCGGGGCAAAATTCACCCCTCCACTTT	CASSAGQNSPLHF